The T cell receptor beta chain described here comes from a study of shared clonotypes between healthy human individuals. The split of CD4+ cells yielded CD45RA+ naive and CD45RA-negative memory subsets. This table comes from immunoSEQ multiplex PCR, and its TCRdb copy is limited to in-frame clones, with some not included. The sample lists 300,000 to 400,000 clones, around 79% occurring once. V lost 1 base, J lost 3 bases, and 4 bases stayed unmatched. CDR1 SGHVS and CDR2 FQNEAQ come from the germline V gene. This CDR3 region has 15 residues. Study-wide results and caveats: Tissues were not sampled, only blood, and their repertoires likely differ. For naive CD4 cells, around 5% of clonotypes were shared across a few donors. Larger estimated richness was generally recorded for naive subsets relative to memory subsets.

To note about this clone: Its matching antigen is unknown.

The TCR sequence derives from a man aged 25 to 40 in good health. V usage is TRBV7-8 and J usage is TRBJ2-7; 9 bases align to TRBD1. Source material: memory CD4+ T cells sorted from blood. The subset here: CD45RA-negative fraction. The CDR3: CASSLGGTGLYEQYF. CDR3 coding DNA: TGTGCCAGCAGCTTAGGAGGGACAGGGCTCTACGAGCAGTACTTC.